This T cell receptor beta chain was sequenced during a study of T cell clonality in common variable immunodeficiency. Heparinized whole blood, roughly 5 to 9 ml, came from each donor. Broader study findings: Patient heterogeneity in the CVID cohort limited correlations between repertoire features and clinical complications.

The CDR3 is 15 residues long. CDR1 DFQATT and CDR2 SNEGSKA come from the germline V gene (reference sequence). Trimming cost V 0 bases and J 1 base; bases outside gene matches: 4. This clone was detected many times. Its target is unknown. The read is 3 residues too short to cover the CDR3 end, so that end is filled in from the germline J gene. Sequencing input was equivalent genomic DNA from CVID and controls. Measured with immunoSEQ multiplex PCR; TCRdb has only the in-frame clones, and not every one. The sample yields approximately 34,000 clones, without any singletons. The chain recombines TRBV20-1 with TRBJ2-7, with TRBD2 matching over 9 bases. The sequence was obtained from a person between 18 and 75 years old in good health. Sequencing used peripheral blood mononuclear cells. Incomplete CDR3 DNA: TGCAGTGCTAGAGATTTTAGCGGGGGATCCTACGAG. Amino acids: CSARDFSGGSYE. The entire CDR3 is CSARDFSGGSYEQYF.